This entry concerns a single TCR beta chain. This specimen belongs to a study of blood T cell repertoires in COVID-19. Study overall: Acute and convalescent COVID-19 specimens originated in the United States, Italy and Spain. In each case, the material was cDNA or gDNA derived from T cells, B-cell-depleted T cells, or PBMCs.

Original methodology: The assay estimated nucleated cells by amplifying reference gene primers. The data were produced by immunoSEQ multiplex PCR, yet TCRdb's version contains in-frame clones alone and is incomplete. The V and J calls and clone size were taken over from that table, and D and trimming were inferred from the DNA. The sample records roughly 200,000 clones, around 86% being singletons. V was clipped by 2 bases and J by 2 bases; unmatched bases: 6. Germline V gene sequence: CDR1 MNHEY, CDR2 SVGEGT. The CDR3 contains 17 residues. Material for sequencing was peripheral blood. The TCR originated in a man in his 60s with acute or convalescent COVID-19. The chain links TRBV6-2 or TRBV6-3 to TRBJ2-3; 11 bases map to TRBD2. CDR3 amino acids: CASSYPTSGGLTDTQYF. In DNA, the CDR3 is TGTGCCAGCAGTTACCCTACTAGCGGGGGCCTCACAGATACGCAGTATTTT.